Presented here are 29 T cell receptor beta chains from one specimen sequenced in a study of human T cells and chemical hapten exposure. TCRdb analysed the RACE reads with MiXCR anew, one entry per CDR3 protein. The data contain 100,000 to 120,000 distinct CDR3 sequences, under 35% of them seen just once; the ten biggest clones take up 2.5% to 3%. Time point indicated: patch test 3, about 24 weeks after DPC sensitization. Treatment in this sample: therapeutic diphenylcyclopropenone sensitization with weekly scalp DPC. The sample consisted of whole blood, taken in connection with sensitization to the hapten diphenylcyclopropenone (DPC). Every receptor here comes from a man aged 35 to 55 with alopecia areata. Some clones in this sample may be carry-over from other donors' samples.

The chain joins TRBV6-1 to TRBJ2-2; D remains ambiguous. CDR3 length: 14 residues. V lost 7 bases, J lost 5 bases, and 14 bases lay in between. Germline V gene lookup returns CDR1 MNHNS and CDR2 SASEGT. The CDR3 reads CASNRSPNTGELFF. In DNA form, the CDR3 reads TGTGCCAGCAATAGGTCTCCTAATACCGGGGAGCTGTTTTTT.

The sample holds one count of this clonotype. This chain uses TRBV6-2 or TRBV6-3 with TRBJ2-4; D is ambiguous. V lost 5 bases and J 5 bases, leaving 7 bases between the germline ends. CDR1 and CDR2 from the germline V gene are MNHEY and SVGEGT. The CDR3 runs 12 residues. CDR3 in amino acids: CASSASQNIQYF. CDR3 nucleotide sequence: TGTGCCAGCAGTGCTTCTCAAAACATTCAGTACTTC.

This chain links TRBV7-9 with TRBJ2-7, with 11 bases fitting TRBD1. There are 16 residues in the CDR3. Germline V gene data show CDR1 as SEHNR and CDR2 as FQNEAQ (reference sequence). Losses at the gene ends were 5 bases for V and 3 bases for J; bases not matched to a gene: 9. CDR3 DNA: TGTGCCAGCAGCCAACCTCCGGGACAGGGGGACTACGAGCAGTACTTC. Residues: CASSQPPGQGDYEQYF.

The V call is TRBV29-1, the J call TRBJ1-1; D is perhaps TRBD1 (6 bases). This CDR3 contains 14 residues. Between the trimmed V and J ends, which lost 6 bases and 0 bases, there was a span of 14 bases. Germline lookup yields CDR1 SQVTM and CDR2 ANQGSEA. In nucleotides, the CDR3 is TGCAGCGTGGTTGGACAGCTCATGAACACTGAAGCTTTCTTT. This sequence encodes CSVVGQLMNTEAFF.

This clonotype has just a few counts. The rearrangement joins TRBV2 to TRBJ2-6; 9 bases line up with TRBD1. CDR1 is SNHLY, CDR2 FYNNEI, per germline. The trim removed 4 bases at V and 4 bases at J, leaving 14 bases unmatched. CDR3 length: 19 amino acids. CDR3 loop: CASSGSGTGFFLGANVLTF. DNA for the CDR3: TGTGCCAGCAGTGGATCAGGGACAGGGTTCTTTCTGGGGGCCAACGTCCTGACTTTC. The full variable domain, completed using reference TRBV2 and TRBJ2-6, is EPEVTQTPSHQVTQMGQEVILRCVPISNHLYFYWYRQILGQKVEFLVSFYNNEISEKSEIFDDQFSVERPDGSNFTLKIRSTKLEDSAMYFCASSGSGTGFFLGANVLTFGAGSRLTVL.

Only a few counts were recorded for this clonotype. The CDR3 DNA reads TGTGCCACCAGCAGGGGTAATACAGGGGGCTCTGGGGCCAACGTCCTGACTTTC. Translating it yields CATSRGNTGGSGANVLTF. The chain carries TRBV15 and TRBJ2-6; the match to TRBD1 covers 8 bases. Germline assignment: CDR1 LNHNV and CDR2 YYDKDF (reference sequence). The length of the CDR3 is 18 residues. V lost 3 bases and J lost 0; bases outside the gene matches: 7.

This clonotype came up a few times. This chain uses TRBV18 with TRBJ1-5; 8 bases match TRBD1. This CDR3 is 17 amino acids long. Germline values: CDR1 KGHSH, CDR2 LQKENI. V shed 3 bases and J 2 bases; nucleotides not matched to a gene: 9. CDR3 protein: CASSPRQQGEGNQPQHF. CDR3 bases: TGTGCCAGCTCACCTAGGCAACAGGGGGAGGGCAATCAGCCCCAGCATTTT. The full variable domain, rest sourced from reference TRBV18 and TRBJ1-5, is NAGVMQNPRHLVRRRGQEARLRCSPMKGHSHVYWYRQLPEEGLKFMVYLQKENIIDESGMPKERFSAEFPKEGPSILRIQQVVRGDSAAYFCASSPRQQGEGNQPQHFGDGTRLSIL.

The V gene is TRBV5-4, the J gene TRBJ2-1; the match to TRBD1 covers 11 bases. Trimming cost V 1 base and J 8 bases; bases outside gene matches: 5. This CDR3 comprises 15 residues. The V gene's germline CDR1 is SGHNT and CDR2 YYREEE (reference sequence). As DNA, the CDR3 is TGTGCCAGCAGCTTGAGAGGACAGGGGGCGCATGAGCAGTTCTTC. Translating gives CASSLRGQGAHEQFF.

V gene TRBV10-3 combines with J gene TRBJ1-2, with D perhaps TRBD1 (6 bases). CDR3 size: 14 residues. The V end was cut by 7 bases, the J end by 2 bases, with 14 bases between. Germline assignment: CDR1 ENHRY and CDR2 SYGVKD. The CDR3 is CAITEGGGNYGYTF. The CDR3, as DNA: TGTGCCATCACCGAAGGTGGGGGCAACTATGGCTACACCTTC.

This clonotype was seen only a few times. V is TRBV6-2 or TRBV6-3 and J is TRBJ2-3, with 11 bases matching TRBD1. Germline assignment: CDR1 MNHEY and CDR2 SVGEGT. CDR3 length equals 12 residues. Unmatched junction bases numbered 7, after V lost 6 bases and J lost 14 bases. In nucleotides, the CDR3 is TGTGCCAGCAGCTCGGACAGGGGGCGCCTGTATTTT. This sequence encodes CASSSDRGRLYF.

The chain recombines TRBV24-1 with TRBJ2-1; D not resolved. The CDR3 is 16 amino acids. The V and J ends lost 12 bases and 0 bases respectively, with 20 bases between them. Germline lookup yields CDR1 KGHDR and CDR2 SFDVKD. The CDR3 DNA sequence: TGTGCCGCCCACAGAGGCCGAGGCTTCTCCTACAATGAGCAGTTCTTC. This gives the protein CAAHRGRGFSYNEQFF.

This clonotype was seen a single time. The chain employs TRBV20-1 and TRBJ2-3; 9 bases map to TRBD2. CDR3 length: 13 amino acids. Germline CDR1 is DFQATT and CDR2 is SNEGSKA (reference sequence). This chain's CDR3 is CMAGGFSTDTQYF. CDR3 bases: TGCATGGCGGGAGGGTTTAGCACAGATACGCAGTATTTT.

The chain carries TRBV29-1 and TRBJ1-1; D remains unclear. The CDR3 contains 15 residues. V was shortened by 2 bases and J by 1 base, with 14 bases between the two germline ends. Germline lookup yields CDR1 SQVTM and CDR2 ANQGSEA. The CDR3 DNA reads as TGCAGCGTTGAAAGGTCAAGAACGGCGAACACTGAAGCTTTCTTT. Its translation: CSVERSRTANTEAFF.

The chain combines TRBV20-1 with TRBJ2-3; D unclear. CDR3 length equals 16 residues. V shed 2 bases and J shed 0 bases, with 15 bases lying between them. Per germline, CDR1 DFQATT and CDR2 SNEGSKA (reference sequence). The CDR3 region has the DNA TGCAGTGCTAGATCCTCCAGACAAGCCAGCACAGATACGCAGTATTTT. It encodes CSARSSRQASTDTQYF.

The chain joins TRBV7-2 to TRBJ2-3; D uncertain. Germline V lookup: CDR1 SGHTA, CDR2 FQGNSA. CDR3 length: 12 residues. V was cut by 0 bases and J by 6 bases, with 4 bases left in between. Written as DNA, the CDR3 is TGTGCCAGCAGCTTAGCTTGGGATACGCAGTATTTT. Translating it yields CASSLAWDTQYF.

By share of the sample, this clonotype is medium-sized. The V and J genes are TRBV20-1 and TRBJ2-3, with a weak D call TRBD2 (6 bases). The CDR3 spans 14 residues. Per the germline V gene, CDR1 is DFQATT and CDR2 is SNEGSKA (reference sequence). Trimming shortened V by 5 bases and J by 3 bases, and 15 bases separated the two germline ends. The CDR3 region has the DNA TGCAGTGCTTTTAGCGGCAGAGTGACAGATACGCAGTATTTT. Protein: CSAFSGRVTDTQYF.

This clonotype was found a few times. The gene calls are TRBV2 and TRBJ2-2; 7 nucleotides line up with TRBD2. This CDR3 is built from 14 residues. Per germline, CDR1 SNHLY and CDR2 FYNNEI. Trimming removed 8 bases from V and 5 bases from J; junction bases left unmatched: 8. The CDR3 DNA is TGTGCCAGCCTGGGAGGGAGTTGGACCGGGGAGCTGTTTTTT. This codes for CASLGGSWTGELFF.

This clonotype was counted a few times. The rearrangement links TRBV7-2 to TRBJ2-5; 7 bases align to TRBD2. This CDR3 region has 16 residues. The junction had 9 bases not matched to a gene; V was cut back by 4 bases and J by 1 base. The V gene's germline CDR1 is SGHTA and CDR2 FQGNSA. The CDR3 nucleotides are TGTGCCAGCAGCTCCGGGGCGGGGGTAGCCCAAGAGACCCAGTACTTC. This codes for CASSSGAGVAQETQYF.

The table lists this clonotype with a few counts. In nucleotides, the CDR3 is TGTGCCACCAGTGACTTTGCCACTGGGGCCAACGTCCTGACTTTC. Translated, it gives CATSDFATGANVLTF. The chain has TRBV24-1 and TRBJ2-6; no clear D gene. The CDR3 is 15 amino acids. The V gene lost 4 bases and the J gene lost 2 bases, with 8 bases spanning the gap. Germline CDR1 reads KGHDR; CDR2 reads SFDVKD.

This chain joins TRBV6-6 and TRBJ2-5; 15 nucleotides match TRBD2. V was clipped by 3 bases and J by 5 bases; unmatched bases: 7. This CDR3 contains 17 residues. Germline V CDR1 and CDR2: MNHNY, SVGAGI (reference sequence). In DNA form, the CDR3 reads TGTGCCAGCAGTTATGGACTAGCGGGAGGGCCGCCCGAGACCCAGTACTTC. Amino acid sequence: CASSYGLAGGPPETQYF.

CDR3 loop: CSAWDVISTDTQYF. CDR3 DNA: TGCAGTGCTTGGGACGTGATAAGCACAGATACGCAGTATTTT. The chain uses TRBV20-1 and TRBJ2-3; the D call may be TRBD1 or TRBD2 (5 bases each). Germline CDR1 DFQATT, CDR2 SNEGSKA (reference sequence). This CDR3 region has 14 residues. Trimming shortened V by 5 bases and J by 0 bases, and 12 bases separated the two germline ends.

This clonotype was seen a few times. The V and J genes are TRBV7-6 and TRBJ2-3; either TRBD1 or TRBD2 may fit D (5 bases each). From germline, CDR1 is SGHVS and CDR2 FNYEAQ. Trimming removed 5 bases from V and 0 bases from J, with 15 bases in between. There are 16 residues in the CDR3. CDR3 amino acids: CASSVGRQTSTDTQYF. CDR3 DNA sequence: TGTGCCAGCAGCGTGGGACGCCAGACTAGCACAGATACGCAGTATTTT.

This clonotype came up a few times. J is TRBJ1-6 and V is TRBV28; D is undetermined. Looked up from germline, CDR1 is MDHEN and CDR2 is SYDVKM. Trimming removed 5 bases from V and 7 bases from J, with 12 bases in between. The CDR3 sequence is 14 residues long. The CDR3 DNA reads TGTGCCAGCAGTCCTACCCATCCGAATTCACCCCTCCACTTT. This encodes CASSPTHPNSPLHF.

The chain links TRBV12-3 or TRBV12-4 to TRBJ1-2, with D possibly TRBD1 on 5 matching bases. The V end was cut by 4 bases, the J end by 3 bases, with 15 bases between. This CDR3 has 15 residues. CDR3 nucleotide sequence: TGTGCCAGCAGTTACTGGGACCGCTTGGACTATGGCTACACCTTC. Translation gives CASSYWDRLDYGYTF.

J is TRBJ2-7 and V is TRBV6-2 or TRBV6-3; unclear D gene. V lost 6 bases and J 7 bases, leaving 19 bases between the germline ends. This CDR3 comprises 14 residues. CDR1 is MNHEY and CDR2 is SVGEGT in the germline V gene. The CDR3 sequence: CASSSPGRILEQYV. The CDR3 DNA follows: TGTGCCAGCAGCTCCCCCGGACGCATACTGGAGCAGTACGTC.

This clonotype was seen a few times. The CDR3 coding sequence is TGTGCCAGCTCAACCAGAGGAGAGACCCAGTACTTC. This codes for CASSTRGETQYF. V usage is TRBV18 and J usage is TRBJ2-5, with D hard to call. Per germline, CDR1 KGHSH and CDR2 LQKENI. This CDR3 comprises 12 residues. V was pared by 5 bases and J by 4 bases, with 8 bases between.

The V and J genes are TRBV7-2 and TRBJ2-3; TRBD2 matches at 11 bases. The germline V gene has CDR1 SGHTA and CDR2 FQGNSA. J was trimmed by 4 bases and V by 1 base; bases with no gene match: 7. CDR3 length equals 17 residues. CDR3 DNA sequence: TGTGCCAGCAGCTTAGGGCTAGCGGGAGGAAACGCAGATACGCAGTATTTT. Its translation: CASSLGLAGGNADTQYF.

The V and J genes are TRBV27 and TRBJ1-4; D remains unclear. Germline V lookup: CDR1 MNHEY, CDR2 SMNVEV (reference sequence). This CDR3 is built from 14 residues. With 6 bases removed from V and 1 base from J, the gap between germline ends came to 9 bases. The CDR3 DNA reads TGTGCCAGCAGCCCCGCCAGAACTAATGAAAAACTGTTTTTT. Translating gives CASSPARTNEKLFF.

The gene calls are TRBV29-1 and TRBJ2-1; 7 bases fit TRBD1. The ends lost 3 bases at V and 4 bases at J; junction bases unmatched: 12. The length of the CDR3 is 16 residues. Germline V gene sequence: CDR1 SQVTM, CDR2 ANQGSEA. Here the CDR3 reads CSVDGTDYRPYNEQFF. Written as DNA, the CDR3 is TGCAGCGTTGACGGGACAGATTACAGACCGTACAATGAGCAGTTCTTC.